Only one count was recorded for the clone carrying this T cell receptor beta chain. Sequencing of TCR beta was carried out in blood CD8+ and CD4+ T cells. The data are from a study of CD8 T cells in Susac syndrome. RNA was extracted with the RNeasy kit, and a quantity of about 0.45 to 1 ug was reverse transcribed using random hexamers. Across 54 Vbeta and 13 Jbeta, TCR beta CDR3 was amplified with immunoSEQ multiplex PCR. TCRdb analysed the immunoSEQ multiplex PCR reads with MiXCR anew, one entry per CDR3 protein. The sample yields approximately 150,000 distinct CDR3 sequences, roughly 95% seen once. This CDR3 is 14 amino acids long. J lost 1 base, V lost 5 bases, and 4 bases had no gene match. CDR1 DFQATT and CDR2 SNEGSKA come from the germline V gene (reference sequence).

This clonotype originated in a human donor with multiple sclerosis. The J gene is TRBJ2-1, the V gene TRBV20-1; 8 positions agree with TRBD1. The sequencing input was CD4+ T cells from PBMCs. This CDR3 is CSAGDRRSYNEQFF. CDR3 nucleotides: TGCAGTGCTGGGGACAGGAGATCCTACAATGAGCAGTTCTTC.